This is a list of T cell receptor beta chains from one sample in a study of blood T cells in healthy people across ages. TCRdb called the 5' RACE reads again in MiXCR, with one record for every CDR3 protein. This sample has 600,000 to 1,000,000 distinct CDR3 sequences; over 45% occur once, and the top ten carry 22%. The sample taken for sequencing was blood. The source is a man aged 25 to 40 in good health. The CDR3 runs from the conserved cysteine through the conserved F or W. D genes are given only for firm matches. The listing skips clone size in some rows; elsewhere it reads once, few, many or a size class.

CDR3 DNA: TGTGCCAGCAGCCAAAACTCCTACGAGCAGTACTTC
CDR3 protein: CASSQNSYEQYF
V gene: TRBV7-2
clone size: few
D gene: .
J gene: TRBJ2-7

CDR3 DNA: TGTGCCACGGGACAGAACCAAGAGACCCAGTACTTC
CDR3 protein: CATGQNQETQYF
V gene: TRBV12-3/TRBV12-4
clone size: .
D gene: TRBD1
J gene: TRBJ2-5

CDR3 DNA: TGCGCCAGCAGCCACGACAGGGGGAGGGAAAAACTGTTTTTT
CDR3 protein: CASSHDRGREKLFF
V gene: TRBV4-3
clone size: .
D gene: TRBD1
J gene: TRBJ1-4

CDR3 DNA: TGCGCCAGCAGCCAAATTCGCGAGGGTGAGCAGTTCTTC
CDR3 protein: CASSQIREGEQFF
V gene: TRBV4-3
clone size: .
D gene: .
J gene: TRBJ2-1

CDR3 DNA: TGTGCCACCGGTGGGAGGGGGGCAGATGAGACCCAGTACTTC
CDR3 protein: CATGGRGADETQYF
V gene: TRBV24-1
clone size: .
D gene: .
J gene: TRBJ2-5

CDR3 DNA: TGCAGCGTTTCGCTTAGATCGTCTAACTATGGCTACACCTTC
CDR3 protein: CSVSLRSSNYGYTF
V gene: TRBV29-1
clone size: .
D gene: .
J gene: TRBJ1-2

CDR3 DNA: TGTGCCAGCAGCTTAGTTTTAGGGGGGATAAGCAATCAGCCCCAGCATTTT
CDR3 protein: CASSLVLGGISNQPQHF
V gene: TRBV7-2
clone size: .
D gene: .
J gene: TRBJ1-5

CDR3 DNA: TGTGCCATCAGTGAGTCACAACAGGTACTGAGCGGCTACACCTTC
CDR3 protein: CAISESQQVLSGYTF
V gene: TRBV10-3
clone size: .
D gene: .
J gene: TRBJ1-2

CDR3 DNA: TGTGCCAGCAGCCGTTCTAGCGGAGGGAAAAACATTCAGTACTTC
CDR3 protein: CASSRSSGGKNIQYF
V gene: TRBV5-6
clone size: .
D gene: TRBD2
J gene: TRBJ2-4

CDR3 DNA: TGCGCCAGCAGCGTATCGAGGCAGGGGGTCGAGGAGACCCAGTACTTC
CDR3 protein: CASSVSRQGVEETQYF
V gene: TRBV5-1
clone size: once
D gene: TRBD1
J gene: TRBJ2-5

CDR3 DNA: TGCGCCAGCAGCCAGGCCGGGACAGGGGGCCGTTCACCCCTCCACTTT
CDR3 protein: CASSQAGTGGRSPLHF
V gene: TRBV4-3
clone size: .
D gene: TRBD1
J gene: TRBJ1-6

CDR3 DNA: TGTGCCAGCAGTCGTCGGAGGGAGACCCAGTACTTC
CDR3 protein: CASSRRRETQYF
V gene: TRBV13
clone size: .
D gene: .
J gene: TRBJ2-5

CDR3 DNA: TGTGCCAGTCAAGACAGTCCTCCGGAGACCCAGTACTTC
CDR3 protein: CASQDSPPETQYF
V gene: TRBV25-1
clone size: once
D gene: .
J gene: TRBJ2-5

CDR3 DNA: TGTGCCTCCCCTTTAGGGATTCTTGGGGCCAACGTCCTGACTTTC
CDR3 protein: CASPLGILGANVLTF
V gene: TRBV12-3/TRBV12-4
clone size: few
D gene: .
J gene: TRBJ2-6

CDR3 DNA: TGTGCCAGCAGCTCTCCGGGACGCGTTATGAACACTGAAGCTTTCTTT
CDR3 protein: CASSSPGRVMNTEAFF
V gene: TRBV7-9
clone size: .
D gene: .
J gene: TRBJ1-1

CDR3 DNA: TGCGCCAGCAGCGTAGACGTAGGCTCCTACAATGAGCAGTTCTTC
CDR3 protein: CASSVDVGSYNEQFF
V gene: TRBV9
clone size: .
D gene: .
J gene: TRBJ2-1

CDR3 DNA: TGCAGCGTCGCGACTAGCACAGATACGCAGTATTTT
CDR3 protein: CSVATSTDTQYF
V gene: TRBV29-1
clone size: few
D gene: .
J gene: TRBJ2-3

CDR3 DNA: TGCAGTGCTAGACGACAGGGACAGCCCCAGCATTTT
CDR3 protein: CSARRQGQPQHF
V gene: TRBV20-1
clone size: .
D gene: TRBD1
J gene: TRBJ1-5

CDR3 DNA: TGCAGTGCCCCAGGGGATCAGACCCCAAAGGGGAACACTGAAGCTTTCTTT
CDR3 protein: CSAPGDQTPKGNTEAFF
V gene: TRBV20-1
clone size: .
D gene: .
J gene: TRBJ1-1

CDR3 DNA: TGTGCCAGCCGCGGCGGACAATCCTACGAGCAGTACTTC
CDR3 protein: CASRGGQSYEQYF
V gene: TRBV18
clone size: .
D gene: .
J gene: TRBJ2-7

CDR3 DNA: TGCGCCAGCAGCCGCCAATTCTCCGGGACAGCTGAGAACACTGAAGCTTTCTTT
CDR3 protein: CASSRQFSGTAENTEAFF
V gene: TRBV5-1
clone size: .
D gene: TRBD1
J gene: TRBJ1-1

CDR3 DNA: TGTGCCAGCAGTTACGTAAACACCGTGGGGTTGAACACTGAAGCTTTCTTT
CDR3 protein: CASSYVNTVGLNTEAFF
V gene: TRBV6-5
clone size: .
D gene: .
J gene: TRBJ1-1

CDR3 DNA: TGTGCCAGCAGCTTAGACACCTTTCGGTTGGAGACCCAGTACTTC
CDR3 protein: CASSLDTFRLETQYF
V gene: TRBV7-9
clone size: few
D gene: .
J gene: TRBJ2-5

CDR3 DNA: TGCGCCAGCAGCCAAGACCTAGCTGGGAGATTCTCCCGTTCACCCCTCCACTTT
CDR3 protein: CASSQDLAGRFSRSPLHF
V gene: TRBV4-3
clone size: .
D gene: .
J gene: TRBJ1-6

CDR3 DNA: TGTGCCAGCAGTGGTTCGGGTGAGGCCAAAAACATTCAGTACTTC
CDR3 protein: CASSGSGEAKNIQYF
V gene: TRBV25-1
clone size: .
D gene: .
J gene: TRBJ2-4

CDR3 DNA: TGTGCCAGCAGCCTCCTTAGCGGGGGCTCCTACGAGCAGTACTTC
CDR3 protein: CASSLLSGGSYEQYF
V gene: TRBV7-9
clone size: few
D gene: TRBD2
J gene: TRBJ2-7

CDR3 DNA: TGTGCCAGCAAATTGGGGGGAGATACGCAGTATTTT
CDR3 protein: CASKLGGDTQYF
V gene: TRBV12-3/TRBV12-4
clone size: .
D gene: .
J gene: TRBJ2-3

CDR3 DNA: TGCGCCAGCAGTGAGTCGGTCCGGGGGGTTAGGCCCCAGCATTTT
CDR3 protein: CASSESVRGVRPQHF
V gene: TRBV10-2
clone size: few
D gene: .
J gene: TRBJ1-5

CDR3 DNA: TGTGCCAGCAGTGCACAGGGACGCGGCTACACCTTC
CDR3 protein: CASSAQGRGYTF
V gene: TRBV28
clone size: few
D gene: .
J gene: TRBJ1-2